This T cell receptor (beta chain) was retrieved from a study of CD8+ T cells in alopecia areata. Study-level information: Severity of treated patients was scored by affected scalp percentage.

The CDR3 is 20 residues long. Trimming shortened V by 7 bases and J by 0 bases, and 30 bases separated the two germline ends. This clone was picked up a small number of times. Noted treatment: oral pan-JAK inhibitor, 5-10 mg twice daily. cDNA reverse transcribed from extracted RNA served as the sequencing template. Method: immunoSEQ multiplex PCR; TCRdb's copy keeps in-frame clones and lacks some. The sample lists fewer than 150,000 clones, about 54% occurring once. Sequencing was performed on CD8+ T cells sorted from blood, taken at week 4, from a patient treated with tofacitinib. This chain joins TRBV23-1 and TRBJ1-1, with D maybe TRBD1 (5 bases). TRBV23-1 is placed among ORFs of uncertain function. The receptor comes from a human donor with alopecia areata. The CDR3, as DNA: TGCGCCAGCACGCCGGACCGGGACTCTCGTCCGTTCAGGATGAACACTGAAGCTTTCTTT. This codes for CASTPDRDSRPFRMNTEAFF.